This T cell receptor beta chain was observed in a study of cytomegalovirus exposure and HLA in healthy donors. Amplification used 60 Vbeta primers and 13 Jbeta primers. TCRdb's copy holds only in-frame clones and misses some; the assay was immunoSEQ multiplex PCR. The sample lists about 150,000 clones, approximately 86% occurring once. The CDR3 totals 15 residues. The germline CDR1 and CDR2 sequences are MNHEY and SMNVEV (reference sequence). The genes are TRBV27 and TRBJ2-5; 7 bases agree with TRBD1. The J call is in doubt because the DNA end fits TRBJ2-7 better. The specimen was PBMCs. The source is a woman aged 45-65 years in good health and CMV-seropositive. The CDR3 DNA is TGTGCCAGCAGTATAAACAGGGGAGCACCCTACGAGCAGTACTTC. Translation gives CASSINRGAPYEQYF.